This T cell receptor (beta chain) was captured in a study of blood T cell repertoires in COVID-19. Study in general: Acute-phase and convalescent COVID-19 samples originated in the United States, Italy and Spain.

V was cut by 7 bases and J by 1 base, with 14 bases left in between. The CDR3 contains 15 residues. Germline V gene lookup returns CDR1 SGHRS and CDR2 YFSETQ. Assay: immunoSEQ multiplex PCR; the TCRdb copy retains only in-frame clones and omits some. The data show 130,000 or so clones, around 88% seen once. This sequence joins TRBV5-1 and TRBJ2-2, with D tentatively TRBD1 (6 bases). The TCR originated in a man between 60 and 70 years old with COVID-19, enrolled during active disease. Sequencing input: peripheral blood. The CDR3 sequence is CASEEQGRNTGELFF. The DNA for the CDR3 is TGCGCCAGCGAGGAACAGGGTAGGAACACCGGGGAGCTGTTTTTT.